This T cell receptor (beta chain) derives from a study of response to subunit inactivated influenza vaccine. Study results and limitations: T cells newly recruited by each seasonal influenza vaccination are few, the authors suggested.

Trimming removed 4 bases at V and 0 bases at J, with 8 bases between. This CDR3 has 13 amino acids. Germline V gene lookup returns CDR1 SQVTM and CDR2 ANQGSEA. The sample holds many counts of this clonotype. Its matching antigen is unknown. MiXCR, run by TCRdb on the RT-PCR reads, gives a single entry per CDR3 protein. The sample contains fewer than 700,000 distinct CDR3 sequences, 10% to 15% of which appear only once. The V call is TRBV29-1, the J call TRBJ2-3; tentatively, D is TRBD2 (5 bases). The receptor comes from a man aged 50-59 years who received an inactivated influenza vaccine. This sample comprised PBMCs from blood, obtained roughly 45 days after vaccination. The CDR3 sequence: CSVGGGSTDTQYF. Written as DNA, the CDR3 is TGCAGCGTTGGAGGCGGGAGCACAGATACGCAGTATTTT.